This TCR beta chain appears in the sequencing data of a study of technical replicates of blood from several donors. Per germline, CDR1 MGHDK and CDR2 SYGVNS. The ends were cut back, 3 bases at V and 7 bases at J, with 6 bases in the middle. The CDR3 is made up of 11 amino acids. Clones were read by immunoSEQ multiplex PCR, and TCRdb kept only the in-frame ones, dropping some. The sample holds some 11,000 clones, approximately 94% seen once. This sequence joins TRBV25-1 and TRBJ1-2, with D tentatively TRBD1 (6 bases). The clonotype comes from a human donor in good health. The specimen was PBMCs. CDR3 sequence (DNA): TGTGCCAGCAGTGACAGGGGTGGCTACACCTTC. Translating it yields CASSDRGGYTF.